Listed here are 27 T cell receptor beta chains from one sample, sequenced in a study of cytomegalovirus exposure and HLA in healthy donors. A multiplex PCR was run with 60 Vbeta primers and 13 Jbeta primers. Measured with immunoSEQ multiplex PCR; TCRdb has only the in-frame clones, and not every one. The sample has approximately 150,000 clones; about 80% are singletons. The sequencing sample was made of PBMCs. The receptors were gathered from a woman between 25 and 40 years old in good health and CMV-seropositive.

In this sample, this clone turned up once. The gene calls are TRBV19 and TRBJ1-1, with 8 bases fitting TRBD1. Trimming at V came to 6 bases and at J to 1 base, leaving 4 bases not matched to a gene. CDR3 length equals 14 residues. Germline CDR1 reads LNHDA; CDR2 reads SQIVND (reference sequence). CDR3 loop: CASRGGQGNTEAFF. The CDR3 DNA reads TGTGCCAGTAGGGGTGGACAGGGGAACACTGAAGCTTTCTTT.

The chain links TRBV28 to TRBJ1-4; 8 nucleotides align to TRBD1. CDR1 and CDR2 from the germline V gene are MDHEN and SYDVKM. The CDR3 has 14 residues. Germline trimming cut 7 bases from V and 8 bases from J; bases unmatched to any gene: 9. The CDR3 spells CASTLQGVDEKLFF. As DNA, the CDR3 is TGTGCCAGCACCCTACAGGGGGTGGACGAAAAACTGTTTTTT.

For the CDR3, the DNA is TGTGCCAGCAGTGAAGAAGGGATAGACAGGAGACGAACTGAAGCTTTCTTT. Protein: CASSEEGIDRRRTEAFF. The V and J genes are TRBV6-1 and TRBJ1-1, with a weak D call TRBD1 (6 bases). This CDR3 is 17 amino acids long. Trimming took 1 base from V and 5 from J, leaving 20 bases between them. Germline V gene lookup returns CDR1 MNHNS and CDR2 SASEGT.

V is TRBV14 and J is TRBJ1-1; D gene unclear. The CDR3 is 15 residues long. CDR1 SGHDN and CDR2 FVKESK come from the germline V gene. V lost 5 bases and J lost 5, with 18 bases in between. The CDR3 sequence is CASSLSRIGKTEAFF. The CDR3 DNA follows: TGTGCCAGCAGCTTGAGTCGGATCGGGAAGACTGAAGCTTTCTTT. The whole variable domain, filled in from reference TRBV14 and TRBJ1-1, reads EAGVTQFPSHSVIEKGQTVTLRCDPISGHDNLYWYRRVMGKEIKFLLHFVKESKQDESGMPNNRFLAERTGGTYSTLKVQPAELEDSGVYFCASSLSRIGKTEAFFGQGTRLTVV.

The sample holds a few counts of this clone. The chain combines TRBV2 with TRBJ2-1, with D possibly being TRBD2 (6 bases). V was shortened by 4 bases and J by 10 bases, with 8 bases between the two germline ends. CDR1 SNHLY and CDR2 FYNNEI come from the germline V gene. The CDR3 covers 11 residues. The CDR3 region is CASSVREEQFF. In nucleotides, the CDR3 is TGTGCCAGCAGTGTCCGGGAGGAGCAGTTCTTC.

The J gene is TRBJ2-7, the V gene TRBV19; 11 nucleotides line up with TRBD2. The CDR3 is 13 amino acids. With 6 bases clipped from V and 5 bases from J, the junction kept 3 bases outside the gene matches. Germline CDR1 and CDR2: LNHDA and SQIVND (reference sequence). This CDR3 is CASRGGLADEQYF. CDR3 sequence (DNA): TGTGCCAGTAGAGGGGGACTAGCGGACGAGCAGTACTTC.

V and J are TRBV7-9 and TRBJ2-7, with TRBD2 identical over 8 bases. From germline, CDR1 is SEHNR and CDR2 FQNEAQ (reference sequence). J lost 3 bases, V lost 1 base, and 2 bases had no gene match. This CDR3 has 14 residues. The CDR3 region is CASSLVAGGYEQYF. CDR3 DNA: TGTGCCAGCAGCTTAGTCGCGGGAGGCTACGAGCAGTACTTC.

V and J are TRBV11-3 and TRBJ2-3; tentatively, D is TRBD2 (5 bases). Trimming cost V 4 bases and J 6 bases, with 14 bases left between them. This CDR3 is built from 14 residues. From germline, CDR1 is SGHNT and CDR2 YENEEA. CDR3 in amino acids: CASSSPDWSDTQYF. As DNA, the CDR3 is TGTGCCAGCAGCTCCCCGGACTGGTCGGATACGCAGTATTTT.

DNA of the CDR3: TGTGCCAGCAGTTACAGGGGGCCCTACAATGAGCAGTTCTTC. Its translation: CASSYRGPYNEQFF. This chain uses TRBV6-5 with TRBJ2-1; the match to TRBD1 covers 7 bases. V was clipped by 2 bases and J by 2 bases; unmatched bases: 0. Germline loops: CDR1 MNHEY, CDR2 SVGAGI. The CDR3 extends over 14 amino acids.

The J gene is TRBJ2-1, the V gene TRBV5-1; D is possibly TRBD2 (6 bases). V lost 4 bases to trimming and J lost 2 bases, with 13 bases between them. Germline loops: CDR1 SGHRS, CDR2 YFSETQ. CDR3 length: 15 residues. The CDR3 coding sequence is TGCGCCAGCAGCGACGGGACTTACACCTACAATGAGCAGTTCTTC. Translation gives CASSDGTYTYNEQFF. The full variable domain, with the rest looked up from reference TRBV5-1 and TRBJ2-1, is KAGVTQTPRYLIKTRGQQVTLSCSPISGHRSVSWYQQTPGQGLQFLFEYFSETQRNKGNFPGRFSGRQFSNSRSEMNVSTLELGDSALYLCASSDGTYTYNEQFFGPGTRLTVL.

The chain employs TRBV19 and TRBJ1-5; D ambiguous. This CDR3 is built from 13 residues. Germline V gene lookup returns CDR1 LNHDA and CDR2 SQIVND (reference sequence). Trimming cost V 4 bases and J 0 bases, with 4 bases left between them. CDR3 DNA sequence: TGTGCCAGTAGTACCCATAGCAATCAGCCCCAGCATTTT. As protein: CASSTHSNQPQHF.

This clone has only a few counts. CDR3 loop: CASSGERNSGANVLTF. The CDR3 nucleotides are TGCGCCAGCAGCGGGGAGCGTAACTCTGGGGCCAACGTCCTGACTTTC. The chain uses TRBV5-1 and TRBJ2-6; maybe TRBD2 (5 bases). The CDR3 sequence is 16 residues long. V was cut by 4 bases and J by 0 bases, with 11 bases left in between. The germline V gene has CDR1 SGHRS and CDR2 YFSETQ.

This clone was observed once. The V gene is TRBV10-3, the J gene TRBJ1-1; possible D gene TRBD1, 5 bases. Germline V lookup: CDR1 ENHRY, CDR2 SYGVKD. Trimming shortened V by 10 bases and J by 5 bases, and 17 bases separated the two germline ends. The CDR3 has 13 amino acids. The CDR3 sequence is CASGFGGGTEAFF. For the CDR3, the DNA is TGTGCCAGCGGTTTCGGGGGGGGAACTGAAGCTTTCTTT.

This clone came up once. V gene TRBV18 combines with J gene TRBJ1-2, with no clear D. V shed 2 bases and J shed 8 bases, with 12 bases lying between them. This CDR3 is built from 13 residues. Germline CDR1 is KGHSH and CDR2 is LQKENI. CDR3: CASSPAAAPGYTF. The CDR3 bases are TGTGCCAGCTCACCAGCGGCAGCTCCGGGCTACACCTTC.

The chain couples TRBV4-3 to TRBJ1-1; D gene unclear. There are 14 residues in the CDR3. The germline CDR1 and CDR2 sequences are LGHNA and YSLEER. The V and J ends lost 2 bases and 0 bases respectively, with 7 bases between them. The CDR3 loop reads CASSQNQMNTEAFF. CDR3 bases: TGCGCCAGCAGCCAAAATCAAATGAACACTGAAGCTTTCTTT.

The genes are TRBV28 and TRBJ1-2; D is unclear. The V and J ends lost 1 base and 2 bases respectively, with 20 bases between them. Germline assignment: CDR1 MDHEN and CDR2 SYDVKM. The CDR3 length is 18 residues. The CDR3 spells CASSLLESEGSGNYGYTF. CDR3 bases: TGTGCCAGCAGTTTATTGGAATCTGAAGGATCGGGGAACTATGGCTACACCTTC.

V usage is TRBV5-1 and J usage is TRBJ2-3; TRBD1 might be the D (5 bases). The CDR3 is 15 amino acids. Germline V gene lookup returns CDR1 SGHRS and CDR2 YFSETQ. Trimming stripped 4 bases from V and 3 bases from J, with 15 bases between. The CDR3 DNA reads TGCGCCAGCAGCGTTGGAATAGGGGCTACAGATACGCAGTATTTT. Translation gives CASSVGIGATDTQYF.

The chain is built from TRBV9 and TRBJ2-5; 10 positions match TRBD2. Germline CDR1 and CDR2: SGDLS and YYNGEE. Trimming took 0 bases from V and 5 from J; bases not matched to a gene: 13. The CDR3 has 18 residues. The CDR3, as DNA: TGTGCCAGCAGCGTAGACGGACTAGCGGCCTTTAGATCGGAGACCCAGTACTTC. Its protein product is CASSVDGLAAFRSETQYF. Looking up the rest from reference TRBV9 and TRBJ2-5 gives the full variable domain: DSGVTQTPKHLITATGQRVTLRCSPRSGDLSVYWYQQSLDQGLQFLIQYYNGEERAKGNILERFSAQQFPDLHSELNLSSLELGDSALYFCASSVDGLAAFRSETQYFGPGTRLLVL.

CDR3 nucleotides: TGTGCCAGCAGTTACGTCGGGGAGACTGGGGCCAACGTCCTGACTTTC. It codes for CASSYVGETGANVLTF. The rearrangement links TRBV6-5 to TRBJ2-6, with a tentative D call TRBD2 (5 bases). Germline V gene sequence: CDR1 MNHEY, CDR2 SVGAGI. The length of the CDR3 is 16 residues. The germline V and J ends were trimmed by 2 bases and 2 bases, with 10 bases remaining between them.

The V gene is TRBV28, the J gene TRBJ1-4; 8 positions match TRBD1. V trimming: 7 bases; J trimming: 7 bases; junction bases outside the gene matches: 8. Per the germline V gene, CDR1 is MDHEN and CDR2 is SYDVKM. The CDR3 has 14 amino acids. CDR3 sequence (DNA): TGTGCCAGCATCGACAGGGGAGGTGGTGAAAAACTGTTTTTT. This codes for CASIDRGGGEKLFF. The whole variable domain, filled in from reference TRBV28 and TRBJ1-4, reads DVKVTQSSRYLVKRTGEKVFLECVQDMDHENMFWYRQDPGLGLRLIYFSYDVKMKEKGDIPEGYSVSREKKERFSLILESASTNQTSMYLCASIDRGGGEKLFFGSGTQLSVL.

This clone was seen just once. The CDR3 bases are TGCGCCAGCAGCTTGGATTTTTGGAGCGGGGCAGAGACCCAGTACTTC. It codes for CASSLDFWSGAETQYF. V and J are TRBV5-1 and TRBJ2-5; 7 positions match TRBD2. The CDR3 extends over 16 amino acids. Per germline, CDR1 SGHRS and CDR2 YFSETQ. V dropped 0 bases and J dropped 4; count of bases not matched to a gene: 9.

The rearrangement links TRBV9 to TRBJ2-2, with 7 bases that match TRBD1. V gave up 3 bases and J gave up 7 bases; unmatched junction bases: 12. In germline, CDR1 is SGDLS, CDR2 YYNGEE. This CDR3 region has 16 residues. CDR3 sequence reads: CASSGTPTGYHGELFF. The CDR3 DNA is TGTGCCAGCAGCGGAACACCGACAGGGTATCACGGGGAGCTGTTTTTT.

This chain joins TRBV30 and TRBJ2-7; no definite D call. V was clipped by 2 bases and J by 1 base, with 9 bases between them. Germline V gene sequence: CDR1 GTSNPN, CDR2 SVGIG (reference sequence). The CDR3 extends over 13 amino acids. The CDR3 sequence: CAWSLPPSYEQYF. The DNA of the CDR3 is TGTGCCTGGAGTCTACCTCCTTCCTACGAGCAGTACTTC.

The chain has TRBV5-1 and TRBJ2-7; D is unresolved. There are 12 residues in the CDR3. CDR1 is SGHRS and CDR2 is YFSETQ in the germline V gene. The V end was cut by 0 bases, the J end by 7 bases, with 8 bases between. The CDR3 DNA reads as TGCGCCAGCAGCTTGGTGTCCGAGGAGCAGTACTTC. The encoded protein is CASSLVSEEQYF.

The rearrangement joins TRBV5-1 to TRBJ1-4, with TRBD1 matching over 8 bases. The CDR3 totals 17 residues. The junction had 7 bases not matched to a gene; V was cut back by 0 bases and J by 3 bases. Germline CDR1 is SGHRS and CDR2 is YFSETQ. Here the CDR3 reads CASSLGQGAQSNEKLFF. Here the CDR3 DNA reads TGCGCCAGCAGCTTGGGGCAGGGGGCGCAGTCTAATGAAAAACTGTTTTTT.

This chain's CDR3 is CASSYSVGQGTYEQYF. CDR3 in DNA: TGTGCCAGCAGTTACTCAGTGGGACAGGGGACCTACGAGCAGTACTTC. The V and J genes are TRBV6-6 and TRBJ2-7; 10 positions agree with TRBD1. Germline trimming cut 0 bases from V and 2 bases from J; bases unmatched to any gene: 4. Germline loops: CDR1 MNHNY, CDR2 SVGAGI (reference sequence). The CDR3 contains 16 residues.

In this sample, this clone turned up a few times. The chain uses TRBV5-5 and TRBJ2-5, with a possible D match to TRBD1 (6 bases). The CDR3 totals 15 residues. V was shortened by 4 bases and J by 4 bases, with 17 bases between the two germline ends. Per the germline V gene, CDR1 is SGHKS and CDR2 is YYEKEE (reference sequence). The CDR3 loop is CASSPIGQPRETQYF. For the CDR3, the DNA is TGTGCCAGCAGCCCAATCGGACAGCCTCGAGAGACCCAGTACTTC. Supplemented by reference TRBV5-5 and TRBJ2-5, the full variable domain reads DAGVTQSPTHLIKTRGQQVTLRCSPISGHKSVSWYQQVLGQGPQFIFQYYEKEERGRGNFPDRFSARQFPNYSSELNVNALLLGDSALYLCASSPIGQPRETQYFGPGTRLLVL.